The 15 T cell receptor beta chains reported below all come from one sample, sequenced in a study of blood T cell repertoires in COVID-19. Sequencing was performed with immunoSEQ multiplex PCR; in TCRdb, only in-frame clones are kept and a portion is missing. The sample consists of approximately 180,000 clones, around nine tenths of them appearing once. The sequenced material came from peripheral blood. These receptors all stem from an older woman with COVID-19, enrolled during active disease.

The chain is built from TRBV19 and TRBJ2-7, with TRBD1 matching 8 bases. The CDR3 consists of 15 residues. V lost 5 bases, J lost 3 bases, and 9 bases stayed unmatched. CDR1 is LNHDA, CDR2 SQIVND, per germline (reference sequence). CDR3 region: CASSAGTGYVYEQYF. The CDR3 coding sequence is TGTGCCAGTAGTGCCGGGACAGGATATGTCTACGAGCAGTACTTC.

There are a few counts of this clone. The V call is TRBV6-1, the J call TRBJ1-5; no firm D call. Per germline, CDR1 MNHNS and CDR2 SASEGT. The CDR3 contains 16 residues. Trimming stripped 2 bases from V and 0 bases from J, with 11 bases between. DNA of the CDR3: TGTGCCAGCAGTGAAAATTCCGGGAATAGCAATCAGCCCCAGCATTTT. As protein: CASSENSGNSNQPQHF.

The CDR3 DNA is TGTGCCAGCAGTGAATTTTTCCTAGCGGGAAAGGGGGATACGCAGTATTTT. This encodes CASSEFFLAGKGDTQYF. The chain links TRBV25-1 to TRBJ2-3, with 9 bases lining up with TRBD2. This CDR3 is built from 17 residues. J lost 6 bases, V lost 1 base, and 11 bases had no gene match. The germline V gene has CDR1 MGHDK and CDR2 SYGVNS.

The V and J genes are TRBV24-1 and TRBJ2-7, with D tentatively TRBD2 (6 bases). V lost 5 bases and J 1 base, leaving 8 bases between the germline ends. Germline V gene lookup returns CDR1 KGHDR and CDR2 SFDVKD. This CDR3 comprises 13 residues. CDR3 DNA sequence: TGTGCCACCAGTGCGGCGGGATCCTACGAGCAGTACTTC. Translating it yields CATSAAGSYEQYF.

The genes are TRBV9 and TRBJ2-1, with D perhaps matching TRBD1 (5 bases). The length of the CDR3 is 11 residues. V was trimmed by 3 bases and J by 11 bases, leaving 9 bases between them. The germline CDR1 and CDR2 sequences are SGDLS and YYNGEE. The CDR3 protein is CASSGQGQQFF. The CDR3 DNA sequence: TGTGCCAGCAGCGGGCAGGGCCAGCAGTTCTTC.

This clone showed up just once. The V gene is TRBV6-5, the J gene TRBJ2-7; TRBD2 might be the D (5 bases). Germline CDR1 reads MNHEY; CDR2 reads SVGAGI. The CDR3 length is 16 residues. The V end lost 2 bases, the J end lost 7 bases, and 21 bases lay between the germline ends. For the CDR3, the DNA is TGTGCCAGCAGTTACGGCGGAGCGGTCCAAAGGCGGGAGCAGTACTTC. This codes for CASSYGGAVQRREQYF.

This sequence joins TRBV13 and TRBJ2-1; D may be TRBD2 (6 bases). V was trimmed by 3 bases and J by 8 bases, leaving 14 bases between them. CDR1 is PRHDT, CDR2 FYEKMQ, per germline (reference sequence). The CDR3 runs 14 residues. CDR3 coding DNA: TGTGCCAGCAGCTTGGGCGGGGCCGGTCATGAGCAGTTCTTC. Its protein product is CASSLGGAGHEQFF.

V and J are TRBV11-3 and TRBJ2-7, with a tentative D call TRBD1 (6 bases). Per germline, CDR1 SGHNT and CDR2 YENEEA. CDR3 length equals 13 residues. With 1 base removed from V and 5 bases from J, the gap between germline ends came to 9 bases. CDR3 in amino acids: CASSLAPGDEQYF. In DNA form, the CDR3 reads TGTGCCAGCAGCTTAGCCCCAGGGGACGAGCAGTACTTC.

The V call is TRBV18, the J call TRBJ1-2; D gene uncertain. The V gene's germline CDR1 is KGHSH and CDR2 LQKENI. V lost 2 bases, J lost 0 bases, and 7 bases lay in between. This CDR3 contains 14 residues. CDR3 loop: CASSPVSPNYGYTF. The CDR3 DNA reads as TGTGCCAGCTCACCAGTCTCTCCTAACTATGGCTACACCTTC.

The chain combines TRBV28 with TRBJ1-1, with 8 bases lining up with TRBD1. The CDR3 is 14 residues long. V trimming: 2 bases; J trimming: 7 bases; junction bases outside the gene matches: 6. CDR1 and CDR2 (germline): MDHEN, SYDVKM. The CDR3 coding sequence is TGTGCCAGCAGTTTACCGGGACAGGCATATGAAGCTTTCTTT. It is translated as CASSLPGQAYEAFF.

The V call is TRBV29-1, the J call TRBJ2-5, with D unclear. The length of the CDR3 is 13 residues. The ends were cut back, 6 bases at V and 5 bases at J, with 16 bases in the middle. Germline V gene data show CDR1 as SQVTM and CDR2 as ANQGSEA. CDR3 in amino acids: CSVETTARETQYF. CDR3 DNA sequence: TGCAGCGTCGAGACAACAGCTCGGGAGACCCAGTACTTC.

This chain joins TRBV5-5 and TRBJ2-3; D gene uncertain. In germline, CDR1 is SGHKS, CDR2 YYEKEE (reference sequence). The CDR3 is made up of 14 amino acids. The V end was cut by 0 bases, the J end by 2 bases, with 7 bases between. The CDR3 loop reads CASSLGDSTDTQYF. CDR3 sequence (DNA): TGTGCCAGCAGCTTGGGAGACTCCACAGATACGCAGTATTTT.

This chain joins TRBV28 and TRBJ2-6; 12 positions match TRBD1. V was pared by 5 bases and J by 4 bases, with 9 bases of the junction left unmatched. CDR1 and CDR2 (germline): MDHEN, SYDVKM. The CDR3 spans 18 residues. The CDR3 DNA sequence: TGTGCCAGCAGTAGGCCGGGACAGGGGGCGGGAGGGGCCAACGTCCTGACTTTC. Protein sequence: CASSRPGQGAGGANVLTF.

The rearrangement links TRBV30 to TRBJ2-3; a weak D match, TRBD2 (7 bases). V was clipped by 7 bases and J by 1 base, with 15 bases between them. CDR1 and CDR2 (germline): GTSNPN, SVGIG (reference sequence). The CDR3 covers 14 residues. CDR3 in DNA: TGTGCCTCGGACAAAGGGGGGGGCACAGATACGCAGTATTTT. Protein product: CASDKGGGTDTQYF.

This chain uses TRBV24-1 with TRBJ2-2; 10 bases align to TRBD1. Looked up from germline, CDR1 is KGHDR and CDR2 is SFDVKD. J lost 12 bases, V lost 4 bases, and 7 bases had no gene match. CDR3 length: 14 residues. DNA for the CDR3: TGTGCCACCAGTGACACCGGGACAGGGGTGAAGCTGTTTTTT. Translating gives CATSDTGTGVKLFF.